This passage covers 5 T cell receptor beta chains from one sample sequenced in a study of graft-versus-host responses after intestinal transplantation. Profiling relied on immunoSEQ multiplex PCR, and the TCRdb table lists in-frame clones only, not all of them. The table has 35,000 to 50,000 clones, 90% to 95% seen once; the top ten hold less than 0.25%. These receptors lack a known antigen. The sample consisted of unstimulated CD8+ T cells sorted from spleen or lymph node cells, taken before transplant. These receptors were taken from a human donor who was the organ donor for an intestinal transplant.

This chain uses TRBV4-3 with TRBJ2-7; no reliable D call. Germline V gene lookup returns CDR1 LGHNA and CDR2 YSLEER. This CDR3 contains 16 residues. V was clipped by 0 bases and J by 7 bases, with 19 bases between them. The CDR3 coding sequence is TGCGCCAGCAGCCAAGATCGGAATTTCCAGATCGGGGAGCAGTACTTC. Protein: CASSQDRNFQIGEQYF.

This sequence joins TRBV7-9 and TRBJ1-6, with D possibly matching TRBD1 (6 bases). This CDR3 has 15 residues. Deletions cut 5 bases from V and 15 bases from J, with 23 bases between. Germline CDR1 is SEHNR and CDR2 is FQNEAQ (reference sequence). For the CDR3, the DNA is TGTGCCAGCAGCCCATTCAGGGGTCCATCAGCGAACCTCCACTTT. This gives the protein CASSPFRGPSANLHF.

This clone came up once. This chain connects TRBV19 to TRBJ2-7; 15 bases line up with TRBD2. The V gene end was trimmed by 5 bases and the J gene end by 5 bases; junction bases not matched to a gene: 1. CDR1 is LNHDA and CDR2 is SQIVND in the germline V gene (reference sequence). The CDR3 runs to 14 residues. Here the CDR3 DNA reads TGTGCCAGTAGTGGACTAGCGGGGGGGCACGAGCAGTACTTC. This codes for CASSGLAGGHEQYF.

This sequence joins TRBV7-6 and TRBJ2-3; D unresolved. The V gene lost 2 bases and the J gene lost 6 bases, with 12 bases spanning the gap. Looked up from germline, CDR1 is SGHVS and CDR2 is FNYEAQ. This CDR3 comprises 14 residues. CDR3 coding DNA: TGTGCCAGCAGCTTATGGGATTCTGGGGATACGCAGTATTTT. As protein: CASSLWDSGDTQYF.

In DNA, the CDR3 is TGTGCCAGTAGTACCCAGGGGGCGTTGAACACTGAAGCTTTCTTT. Protein: CASSTQGALNTEAFF. This chain uses TRBV19 with TRBJ1-1, with TRBD1 matching 8 bases. The CDR3 runs 15 residues. Trimming removed 4 bases from V and 0 bases from J; junction bases left unmatched: 4. The germline gives CDR1 LNHDA, CDR2 SQIVND (reference sequence).